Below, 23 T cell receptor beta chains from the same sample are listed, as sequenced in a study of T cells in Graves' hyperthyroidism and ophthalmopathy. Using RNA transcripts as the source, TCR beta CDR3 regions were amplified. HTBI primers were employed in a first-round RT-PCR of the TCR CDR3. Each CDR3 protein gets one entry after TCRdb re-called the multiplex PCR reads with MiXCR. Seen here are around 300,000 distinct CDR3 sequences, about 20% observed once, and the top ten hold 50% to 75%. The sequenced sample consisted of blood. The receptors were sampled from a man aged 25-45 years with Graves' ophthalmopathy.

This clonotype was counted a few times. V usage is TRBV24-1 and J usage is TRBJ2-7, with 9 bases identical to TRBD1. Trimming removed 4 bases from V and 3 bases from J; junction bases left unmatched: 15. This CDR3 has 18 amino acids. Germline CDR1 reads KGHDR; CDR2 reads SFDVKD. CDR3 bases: TGTGCCACCAGTGACAGACATAAGACAGGGGGGACTAACTACGAGCAGTACTTC. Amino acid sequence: CATSDRHKTGGTNYEQYF.

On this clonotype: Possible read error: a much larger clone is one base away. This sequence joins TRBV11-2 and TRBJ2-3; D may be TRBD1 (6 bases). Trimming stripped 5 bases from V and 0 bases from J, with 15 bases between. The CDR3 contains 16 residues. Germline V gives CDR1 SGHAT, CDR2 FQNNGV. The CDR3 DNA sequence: TGTGCCAGCAGCCCGAGGACAGCGACGAGCACAGATACGCAGTATTTT. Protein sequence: CASSPRTATSTDTQYF.

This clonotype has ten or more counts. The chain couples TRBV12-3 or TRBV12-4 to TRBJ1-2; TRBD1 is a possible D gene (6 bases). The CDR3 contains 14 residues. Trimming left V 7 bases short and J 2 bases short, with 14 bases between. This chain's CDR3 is CASTRQAVNYGYTF. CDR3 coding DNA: TGTGCCAGCACCCGACAGGCCGTCAACTATGGCTACACCTTC.

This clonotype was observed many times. The CDR3 is CAWSPRDRNTEAFF. The CDR3 DNA follows: TGTGCCTGGAGTCCTCGGGACAGGAACACTGAAGCTTTCTTT. The V gene is TRBV30, the J gene TRBJ1-1; 7 bases align to TRBD1. Germline CDR1 GTSNPN, CDR2 SVGIG (reference sequence). The CDR3 spans 14 residues. Unmatched junction bases numbered 4, after V lost 2 bases and J lost 1 base.

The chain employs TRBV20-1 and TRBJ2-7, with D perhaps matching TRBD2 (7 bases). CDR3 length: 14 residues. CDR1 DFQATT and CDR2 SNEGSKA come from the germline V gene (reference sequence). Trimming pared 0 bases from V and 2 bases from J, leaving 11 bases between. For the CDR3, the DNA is TGCAGTGCTAGAGACCTCGGGGGGCCCTACGAGCAGTACTTC. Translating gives CSARDLGGPYEQYF.

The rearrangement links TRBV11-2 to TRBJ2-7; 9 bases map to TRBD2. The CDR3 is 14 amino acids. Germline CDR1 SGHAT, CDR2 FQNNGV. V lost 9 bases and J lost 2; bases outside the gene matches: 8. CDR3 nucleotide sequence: TGTGCCAGTAGGAGTAGCGGGGGAACCTACGAGCAGTACTTC. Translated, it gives CASRSSGGTYEQYF.

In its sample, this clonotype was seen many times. This chain's CDR3 is CASSQVQNTEAFF. The CDR3 DNA reads as TGCGCCAGCAGCCAAGTTCAGAACACTGAAGCTTTCTTT. The rearrangement uses TRBV5-1 and TRBJ1-1, with D uncertain. The germline gives CDR1 SGHRS, CDR2 YFSETQ. Trimming took 4 bases from V and 1 from J, leaving 8 bases between them. The CDR3 runs to 13 residues.

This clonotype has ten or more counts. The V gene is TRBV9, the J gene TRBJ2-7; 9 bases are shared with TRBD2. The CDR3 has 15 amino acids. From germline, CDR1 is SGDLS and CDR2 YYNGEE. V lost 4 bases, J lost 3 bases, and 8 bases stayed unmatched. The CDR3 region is CASSPLAGESYEQYF. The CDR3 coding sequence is TGTGCCAGCAGCCCTTTAGCGGGAGAGAGCTACGAGCAGTACTTC. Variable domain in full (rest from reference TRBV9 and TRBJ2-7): DSGVTQTPKHLITATGQRVTLRCSPRSGDLSVYWYQQSLDQGLQFLIQYYNGEERAKGNILERFSAQQFPDLHSELNLSSLELGDSALYFCASSPLAGESYEQYFGPGTRLTVT.

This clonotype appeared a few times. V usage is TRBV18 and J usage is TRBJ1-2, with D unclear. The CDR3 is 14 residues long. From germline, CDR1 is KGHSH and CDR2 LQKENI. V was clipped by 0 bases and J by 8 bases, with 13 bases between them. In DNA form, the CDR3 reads TGTGCCAGCTCACCACCATCCTCGGGTACGGGCTACACCTTC. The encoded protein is CASSPPSSGTGYTF.

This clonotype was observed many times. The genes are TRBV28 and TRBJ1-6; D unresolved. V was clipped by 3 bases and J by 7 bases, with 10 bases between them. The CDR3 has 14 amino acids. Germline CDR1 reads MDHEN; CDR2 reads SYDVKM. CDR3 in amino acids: CASSFGGRNSPLHF. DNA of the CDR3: TGTGCCAGCAGTTTTGGAGGGAGGAATTCACCCCTCCACTTT.

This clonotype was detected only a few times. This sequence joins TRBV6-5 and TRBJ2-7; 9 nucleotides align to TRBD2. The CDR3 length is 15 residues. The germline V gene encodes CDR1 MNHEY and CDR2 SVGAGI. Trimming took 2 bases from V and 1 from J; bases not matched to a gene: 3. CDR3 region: CASSYGTSSSYEQYF. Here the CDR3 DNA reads TGTGCCAGCAGTTACGGGACTAGCAGTTCCTACGAGCAGTACTTC.

Here the CDR3 reads CASSLSPTSGSYMQFF. The CDR3 DNA reads as TGCGCCAGCAGCTTGTCCCCGACTAGCGGGAGTTACATGCAGTTCTTC. The chain employs TRBV5-1 and TRBJ2-1, with TRBD2 identical over 12 bases. Germline CDR1 reads SGHRS; CDR2 reads YFSETQ. V shed 1 base and J 12 bases; nucleotides not matched to a gene: 11. The CDR3 loop spans 16 amino acids.

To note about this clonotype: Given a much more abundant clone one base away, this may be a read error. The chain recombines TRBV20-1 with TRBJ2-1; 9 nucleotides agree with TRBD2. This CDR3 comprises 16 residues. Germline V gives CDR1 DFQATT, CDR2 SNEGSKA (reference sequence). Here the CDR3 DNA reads TGCAGTGCTAGAGAGAGGGCGGGAGGGATCGACAATGAGCGGTTCTTC. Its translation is CSARERAGGIDNERFF.

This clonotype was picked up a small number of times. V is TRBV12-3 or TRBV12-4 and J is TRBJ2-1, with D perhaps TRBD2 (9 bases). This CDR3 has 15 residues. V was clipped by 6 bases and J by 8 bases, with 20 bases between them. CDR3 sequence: CASSAQGAGGYEQFF. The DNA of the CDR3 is TGTGCCAGCAGCGCCCAGGGGGCGGGAGGGTATGAGCAGTTCTTC.

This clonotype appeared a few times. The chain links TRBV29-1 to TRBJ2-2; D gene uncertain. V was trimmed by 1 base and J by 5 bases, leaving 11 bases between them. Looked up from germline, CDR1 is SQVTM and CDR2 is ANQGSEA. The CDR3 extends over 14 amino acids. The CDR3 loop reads CSVEASAQTGELFF. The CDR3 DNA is TGCAGCGTTGAAGCCTCCGCGCAGACCGGGGAGCTGTTTTTT.

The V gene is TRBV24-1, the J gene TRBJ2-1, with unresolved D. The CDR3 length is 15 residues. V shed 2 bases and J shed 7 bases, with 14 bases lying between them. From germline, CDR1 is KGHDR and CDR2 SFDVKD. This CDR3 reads CATSDYSTGRNEQFF. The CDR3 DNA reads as TGTGCCACCAGTGATTATTCCACGGGTCGGAATGAGCAGTTCTTC.

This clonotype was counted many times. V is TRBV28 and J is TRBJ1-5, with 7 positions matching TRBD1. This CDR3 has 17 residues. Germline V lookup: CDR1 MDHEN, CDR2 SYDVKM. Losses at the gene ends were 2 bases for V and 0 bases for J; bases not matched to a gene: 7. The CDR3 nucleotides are TGTGCCAGCAGTTTAGGGACAGTACCTTATAGCAATCAGCCCCAGCATTTT. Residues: CASSLGTVPYSNQPQHF.

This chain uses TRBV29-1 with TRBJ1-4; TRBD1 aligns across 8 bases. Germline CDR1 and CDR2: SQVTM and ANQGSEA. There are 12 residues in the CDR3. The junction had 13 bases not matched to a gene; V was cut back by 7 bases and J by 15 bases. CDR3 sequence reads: CSGGTGTGDVFF. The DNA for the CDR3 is TGCAGCGGGGGGACCGGGACAGGCGATGTGTTTTTT.

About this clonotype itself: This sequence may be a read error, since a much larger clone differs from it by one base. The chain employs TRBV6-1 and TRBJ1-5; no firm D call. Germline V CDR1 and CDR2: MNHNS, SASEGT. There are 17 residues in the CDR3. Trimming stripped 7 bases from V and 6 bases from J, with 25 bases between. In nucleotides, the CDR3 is TGTGCCAGCACTAGACGGTCCAAGGGAATTAGCGGTCAGCCCCAGCATTTT. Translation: CASTRRSKGISGQPQHF.

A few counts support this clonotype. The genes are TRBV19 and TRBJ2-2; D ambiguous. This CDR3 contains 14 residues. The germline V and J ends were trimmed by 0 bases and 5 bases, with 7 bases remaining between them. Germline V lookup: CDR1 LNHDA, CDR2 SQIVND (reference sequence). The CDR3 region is CASSIDGGTGELFF. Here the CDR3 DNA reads TGTGCCAGTAGTATAGATGGTGGGACCGGGGAGCTGTTTTTT.

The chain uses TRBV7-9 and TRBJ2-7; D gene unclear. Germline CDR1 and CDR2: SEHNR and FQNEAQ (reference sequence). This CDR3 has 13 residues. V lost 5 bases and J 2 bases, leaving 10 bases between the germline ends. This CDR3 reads CASSDDGPYEQYF. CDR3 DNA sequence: TGTGCCAGCAGCGACGATGGCCCCTACGAGCAGTACTTC.

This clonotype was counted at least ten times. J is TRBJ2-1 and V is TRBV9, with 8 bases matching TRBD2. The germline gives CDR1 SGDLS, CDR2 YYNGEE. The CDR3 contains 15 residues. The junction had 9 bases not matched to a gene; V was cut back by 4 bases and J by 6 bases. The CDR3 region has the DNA TGTGCCAGCAGCCCAGAAAGCGGGAGCTTCAATGAGCAGTTCTTC. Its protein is CASSPESGSFNEQFF.

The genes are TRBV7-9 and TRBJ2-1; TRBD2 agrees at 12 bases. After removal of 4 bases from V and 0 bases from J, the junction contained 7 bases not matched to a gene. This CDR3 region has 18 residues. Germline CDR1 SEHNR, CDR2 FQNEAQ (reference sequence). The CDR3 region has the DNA TGTGCCAGCAGCTCCTGGAGGACTAGCGGGGTCTCCTACAATGAGCAGTTCTTC. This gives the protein CASSSWRTSGVSYNEQFF.